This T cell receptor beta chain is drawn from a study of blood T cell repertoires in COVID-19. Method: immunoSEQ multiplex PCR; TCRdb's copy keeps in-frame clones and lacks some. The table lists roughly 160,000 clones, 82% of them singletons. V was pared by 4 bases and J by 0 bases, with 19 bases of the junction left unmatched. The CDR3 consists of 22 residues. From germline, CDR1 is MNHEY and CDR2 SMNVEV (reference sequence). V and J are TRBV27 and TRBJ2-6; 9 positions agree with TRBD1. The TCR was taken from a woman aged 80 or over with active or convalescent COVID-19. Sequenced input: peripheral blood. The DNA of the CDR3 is TGTGCCAGCAGTTCGACCGACCCGGGACAGGGATCCCCGTACTCTGGGGCCAACGTCCTGACTTTC. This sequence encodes CASSSTDPGQGSPYSGANVLTF.